Listed here are 31 T cell receptor beta chains from one sample, sequenced in a study of T cell repertoires in cytomegalovirus infection (dated by TCRdb to about 2019). The sequencer was an Illumina HiSeq 1500. TCRdb ran its own pipeline on the public reads, namely fastp trimming at Q25 and MiXCR clone calling, and kept in-frame beta chains. A single entry per CDR3 protein holds the most common genes and DNA from its merged rows. Here the sample has more than 500,000 distinct CDR3 sequences; 15% to 20% occur a single time. Under 30% of the sample is taken by the ten largest. Sequenced input: CD8+ T cells from PBMCs. Receptors were obtained from a human donor in good health (CMV status not recorded). Some clones in this sample may be carry-over from other donors' samples.

This clonotype has only a few counts. DNA for the CDR3: TGTGCCACCAGCAGTGTCCGACTAGCTACCTACGAGCAGTACTTC. It yields the protein CATSSVRLATYEQYF. The chain couples TRBV15 to TRBJ2-7, with 7 bases identical to TRBD2. V was clipped by 3 bases and J by 2 bases; unmatched bases: 7. CDR1 LNHNV and CDR2 YYDKDF come from the germline V gene (reference sequence). CDR3 length equals 15 residues.

This clonotype was detected ten times or more. V and J are TRBV10-3 and TRBJ1-2; tentatively, D is TRBD1 (5 bases). The CDR3 is made up of 16 amino acids. Trimming removed 8 bases from V and 3 bases from J, with 22 bases in between. Germline-derived CDR1 and CDR2 are ENHRY and SYGVKD. The CDR3 region is CAISAPRASFDYGYTF. CDR3 bases: TGTGCCATCTCCGCCCCCAGGGCTAGCTTCGACTATGGCTACACCTTC.

There are many counts of this clonotype. In DNA form, the CDR3 reads TGTGCCAGCAGTGCCGGGACATCCTACGAGCAGTACTTC. This translates into CASSAGTSYEQYF. The J gene is TRBJ2-7, the V gene TRBV12-3 or TRBV12-4; D may be TRBD1 (6 bases). V shed 5 bases and J shed 1 base, with 9 bases lying between them. The CDR3 length is 13 residues.

This clonotype has a handful of counts. The chain links TRBV20-1 to TRBJ2-1; TRBD2 agrees at 8 bases. CDR3 length: 13 amino acids. The germline gives CDR1 DFQATT, CDR2 SNEGSKA (reference sequence). In nucleotides, the CDR3 is TGCAGGGCAGCGGGACTAGGGAGCTATGAGCAGTTCTTC. Protein sequence: CRAAGLGSYEQFF.

This clonotype was seen many times. V is TRBV7-6 and J is TRBJ2-3; 8 bases match TRBD2. Germline lookup yields CDR1 SGHVS and CDR2 FNYEAQ. This CDR3 region has 16 residues. J was trimmed by 2 bases and V by 1 base; bases with no gene match: 5. The CDR3 DNA reads TGTGCCAGCAGCTTAGGACTAGCGAAGATCACAGATACGCAGTATTTT. Translating it yields CASSLGLAKITDTQYF.

This chain joins TRBV6-1 and TRBJ2-5, with 12 bases aligning to TRBD2. This CDR3 has 15 amino acids. Germline V gene lookup returns CDR1 MNHNS and CDR2 SASEGT. Trimming cost V 6 bases and J 5 bases; bases outside gene matches: 7. CDR3 in DNA: TGTGCCAGCAGCCAGACTAGCGGGGGTCGGGAGACCCAGTACTTC. It yields the protein CASSQTSGGRETQYF.

This clonotype occurred many times. The J gene is TRBJ1-1, the V gene TRBV12-3 or TRBV12-4, with unresolved D. V was trimmed by 1 base and J by 2 bases, leaving 8 bases between them. The CDR3 totals 14 residues. The CDR3 protein is CASSLDSLNTEAFF. DNA of the CDR3: TGTGCCAGCAGTTTAGACAGTCTTAACACTGAAGCTTTCTTT.

This clonotype was recorded many times. This chain links TRBV7-9 with TRBJ1-1; D call uncertain. V was pared by 5 bases and J by 1 base, with 8 bases between. The V gene's germline CDR1 is SEHNR and CDR2 FQNEAQ (reference sequence). This CDR3 comprises 13 residues. CDR3 protein: CASSGRQNTEAFF. The CDR3 DNA follows: TGTGCCAGCAGCGGGCGGCAGAACACTGAAGCTTTCTTT.

This clonotype was counted many times. V gene TRBV7-8 combines with J gene TRBJ1-3; no firm D call. The ends were cut back, 4 bases at V and 0 bases at J, with 7 bases in the middle. The CDR3 is 14 residues long. Looked up from germline, CDR1 is SGHVS and CDR2 is FQNEAQ. Written as DNA, the CDR3 is TGTGCCAGCAGCTCTATCCACTCTGGAAACACCATATATTTT. Translated: CASSSIHSGNTIYF.

This clonotype showed up many times. This chain connects TRBV5-5 to TRBJ2-6; D is possibly TRBD1 or TRBD2 (5 bases each). The germline V gene encodes CDR1 SGHKS and CDR2 YYEKEE (reference sequence). There are 18 residues in the CDR3. Trimming took 4 bases from V and 0 from J, leaving 17 bases between them. The CDR3 is CASSLDLGPHSGANVLTF. The CDR3 DNA reads as TGTGCCAGCAGCCTCGACCTGGGACCGCACTCTGGGGCCAACGTCCTGACTTTC.

This clonotype was counted a few times. The V gene is TRBV11-2, the J gene TRBJ2-5; 12 nucleotides align to TRBD2. Losses at the gene ends were 4 bases for V and 2 bases for J; bases not matched to a gene: 2. Germline values: CDR1 SGHAT, CDR2 FQNNGV. This CDR3 spans 15 amino acids. The CDR3 protein is CASSYTSGGQETQYF. As DNA, the CDR3 is TGTGCCAGCAGCTATACTAGCGGGGGGCAAGAGACCCAGTACTTC.

This clonotype was counted ten times or more. The gene calls are TRBV27 and TRBJ1-6, with 7 bases lining up with TRBD1. The CDR3 runs 15 residues. V shed 5 bases, J shed 14 bases, and the junction held 15 bases outside the gene matches. CDR1 and CDR2 (germline): MNHEY, SMNVEV (reference sequence). CDR3 DNA: TGTGCCAGCAGTCCCCCAAACGAGGGACAGTTGACCCTCCACTTT. Its translation is CASSPPNEGQLTLHF.

This clonotype has at least ten counts. The CDR3 sequence: CASSPDIGYGYTF. Written as DNA, the CDR3 is TGTGCCAGCAGCCCAGACATTGGCTATGGCTACACCTTC. The chain couples TRBV7-9 to TRBJ1-2; D uncertain. Between the trimmed V and J ends, which lost 5 bases and 4 bases, there was a span of 11 bases. This CDR3 is 13 amino acids long. In germline, CDR1 is SEHNR, CDR2 FQNEAQ (reference sequence).

This clonotype has a count of ten or more. The chain couples TRBV11-2 to TRBJ1-4; D remains ambiguous. Trimming took off 2 bases at V and 7 bases at J, with 14 bases between the two ends. The germline V gene encodes CDR1 SGHAT and CDR2 FQNNGV. There are 15 residues in the CDR3. CDR3 sequence: CASSLIAAGGEKLFF. The DNA for the CDR3 is TGTGCCAGCAGCTTAATTGCGGCCGGAGGTGAAAAACTGTTTTTT.

The chain employs TRBV15 and TRBJ2-1; no firm D call. This CDR3 spans 16 amino acids. The germline V gene encodes CDR1 LNHNV and CDR2 YYDKDF (reference sequence). V lost 3 bases and J 1 base, leaving 13 bases between the germline ends. This CDR3 reads CATSSGDGRSYNEQFF. CDR3 sequence (DNA): TGTGCCACCAGCAGTGGAGATGGTAGGTCCTACAATGAGCAGTTCTTC.

This clonotype appeared many times. The chain recombines TRBV10-3 with TRBJ2-7; 9 bases align to TRBD1. Germline V gene data show CDR1 as ENHRY and CDR2 as SYGVKD. The CDR3 extends over 15 amino acids. Losses at the gene ends were 4 bases for V and 1 base for J; bases not matched to a gene: 5. CDR3 sequence reads: CAISAAGQGSYEQYF. The CDR3 DNA reads as TGTGCCATCAGTGCCGCGGGACAGGGTTCCTACGAGCAGTACTTC.

In this sample, this clonotype turned up a few times. This chain connects TRBV4-1 to TRBJ2-7; D gene uncertain. CDR3 length equals 15 residues. CDR1 MGHRA and CDR2 YSYEKL come from the germline V gene. The ends were cut back, 0 bases at V and 3 bases at J, with 12 bases in the middle. DNA of the CDR3: TGCGCCAGCAGCCAAGATGGTCAGAGCGTCTACGAGCAGTACTTC. Translation: CASSQDGQSVYEQYF.

This clonotype has a count of ten or more. The chain is built from TRBV11-3 and TRBJ2-1; D possibly corresponds to TRBD2 (7 bases). Deletions cut 2 bases from V and 6 bases from J, with 14 bases between. CDR3 size: 15 residues. Per germline, CDR1 SGHNT and CDR2 YENEEA. For the CDR3, the DNA is TGTGCCAGCAGCTTACCAGGGGAGGGATCCAATGAGCAGTTCTTC. Its translation is CASSLPGEGSNEQFF.

As regards this clonotype: Just one base apart from a much larger clone, this may be a read error. The chain is built from TRBV27 and TRBJ2-2; D is unresolved. V lost 9 bases to trimming and J lost 6 bases, with 14 bases between them. Germline CDR1 reads MNHEY; CDR2 reads SMNVEV (reference sequence). The CDR3 runs 13 residues. The DNA for the CDR3 is TGTGCCAGTACACTGGGGTTTCCCGGGGAGCTGTTTTTT. Its protein is CASTLGFPGELFF.

This chain joins TRBV4-2 and TRBJ1-2, with D tentatively TRBD1 (5 bases). V was shortened by 0 bases and J by 10 bases, with 18 bases between the two germline ends. CDR3 length equals 15 residues. Germline V gene data show CDR1 as LGHNA and CDR2 as YNFKEQ. DNA for the CDR3: TGTGCCAGCAGCCAAGAATTAGGGGCAGGTAGGGTCTACACCTTC. The encoded protein is CASSQELGAGRVYTF.

The sample holds a few counts of this clonotype. V gene TRBV28 combines with J gene TRBJ2-7, with D possibly matching TRBD1 (5 bases). The CDR3 sequence is 14 residues long. V lost 7 bases, J lost 6 bases, and 19 bases lay in between. CDR1 is MDHEN and CDR2 is SYDVKM in the germline V gene. CDR3 loop: CASNQPRTPREQYF. As DNA, the CDR3 is TGTGCCAGCAATCAACCACGGACACCCCGCGAGCAGTACTTC.

This clonotype has ten or more counts. This chain joins TRBV7-9 and TRBJ1-6, with D possibly being TRBD1 (6 bases). CDR1 and CDR2 from the germline V gene are SEHNR and FQNEAQ (reference sequence). The CDR3 sequence is 16 residues long. V lost 2 bases and J 6 bases, leaving 14 bases between the germline ends. This chain's CDR3 is CASSLSGTRGNSPLHF. The DNA for the CDR3 is TGTGCCAGCAGCTTATCCGGGACACGGGGTAATTCACCCCTCCACTTT.

There are many counts of this clonotype. The chain employs TRBV5-6 and TRBJ1-2; tentative D call: TRBD1 (6 bases). This CDR3 spans 11 amino acids. V shed 5 bases and J shed 8 bases, with 10 bases lying between them. Germline assignment: CDR1 SGHDT and CDR2 YYEEEE. DNA of the CDR3: TGTGCCAGCAGGGGGGCTAACGGCTACACCTTC. Its translation: CASRGANGYTF.

This clonotype was observed at least ten times. This chain uses TRBV23-1 with TRBJ1-5; no definite D call. TRBV23-1 counts as an open reading frame of uncertain function. V was cut by 2 bases and J by 3 bases, with 11 bases left in between. The CDR3 extends over 15 amino acids. CDR3 loop: CASSQELILNQPQHF. The CDR3 DNA follows: TGCGCCAGCAGTCAAGAGTTGATCCTCAATCAGCCCCAGCATTTT.

This clonotype was seen at least ten times. V and J are TRBV6-5 and TRBJ2-7; 7 bases map to TRBD1. Germline-derived CDR1 and CDR2 are MNHEY and SVGAGI. Losses at the gene ends were 2 bases for V and 0 bases for J; bases not matched to a gene: 4. The CDR3 has 15 amino acids. CDR3 nucleotide sequence: TGTGCCAGCAGTTACGCACAGGGGAGCTCCTACGAGCAGTACTTC. It specifies CASSYAQGSSYEQYF.

This clonotype was counted many times. J is TRBJ1-1 and V is TRBV5-1, with a weak D call TRBD1 (5 bases). V was pared by 3 bases and J by 0 bases, with 21 bases between. Germline V gene sequence: CDR1 SGHRS, CDR2 YFSETQ. This CDR3 comprises 18 residues. The CDR3 nucleotides are TGCGCCAGCAGCTCCGGGACGGCGGGGAGGGGACTGAACACTGAAGCTTTCTTT. Its translation: CASSSGTAGRGLNTEAFF.

This clonotype was picked up a small number of times. This rearrangement joins TRBV27 to TRBJ2-7, with 8 bases that match TRBD2. The V and J ends lost 7 bases and 2 bases, in that order; junction bases with no gene match: 16. This CDR3 spans 17 amino acids. Germline CDR1 is MNHEY and CDR2 is SMNVEV (reference sequence). CDR3 sequence reads: CASTLAPSTGGTYEQYF. The CDR3 DNA sequence: TGTGCCAGCACTCTAGCTCCCTCGACGGGAGGGACCTACGAGCAGTACTTC.

This clonotype was detected ten times or more. The chain uses TRBV4-2 and TRBJ2-7; TRBD2 aligns across 12 bases. This CDR3 spans 17 amino acids. J was trimmed by 3 bases and V by 0 bases; bases with no gene match: 6. CDR1 LGHNA and CDR2 YNFKEQ come from the germline V gene. This CDR3 is CASSQDLWTSGVYEQYF. The CDR3 DNA is TGTGCCAGCAGCCAAGATCTGTGGACTAGCGGGGTCTACGAGCAGTACTTC.

This clonotype was picked up many times. The chain links TRBV6-1 to TRBJ1-1, with TRBD1 identical over 8 bases. The CDR3 loop spans 14 amino acids. Trimming at V came to 7 bases and at J to 4 bases, leaving 8 bases not matched to a gene. CDR1 is MNHNS and CDR2 is SASEGT in the germline V gene. The CDR3 loop reads CASITYQGATEAFF. In nucleotides, the CDR3 is TGTGCCAGCATCACGTATCAGGGGGCCACTGAAGCTTTCTTT.

Many counts were recorded for this clonotype. The DNA for the CDR3 is TGCAGCGTTCGGCCCCCAGGAGGTCAAGAGACCCAGTACTTC. Translation: CSVRPPGGQETQYF. The chain has TRBV29-1 and TRBJ2-5; tentative D call: TRBD2 (5 bases). CDR1 and CDR2 from the germline V gene are SQVTM and ANQGSEA. CDR3 length: 14 amino acids. The V gene lost 5 bases and the J gene lost 2 bases, with 15 bases spanning the gap. Full variable domain (missing parts from reference TRBV29-1 and TRBJ2-5): SAVISQKPSRDICQRGTSLTIQCQVDSQVTMMFWYRQQPGQSLTLIATANQGSEATYESGFVIDKFPISRPNLTFSTLTVSNMSPEDSSIYLCSVRPPGGQETQYFGPGTRLLVL.

This clonotype was counted a few times. The J gene is TRBJ1-1, the V gene TRBV19; D gene uncertain. Germline V CDR1 and CDR2: LNHDA, SQIVND (reference sequence). CDR3 size: 14 residues. V lost 0 bases and J 4 bases, leaving 9 bases between the germline ends. CDR3 nucleotides: TGTGCCAGTAGTATAGAGATCAAGAGCACTGAAGCTTTCTTT. Its translation: CASSIEIKSTEAFF.